Listed below are T cell receptor beta chains from one sample, sequenced in a study of CD8 T cells in Susac syndrome. TCRdb independently ran MiXCR on the immunoSEQ multiplex PCR reads; one entry per CDR3 protein. This table has about 130,000 distinct CDR3 sequences, about 94% appearing once. The sample taken for sequencing was CD4+ T cells from PBMCs. These receptors were collected from a human donor with multiple sclerosis. The CDR3 runs from the conserved cysteine through the conserved F or W. The order of the fields is V gene, J gene, clone size, CDR3 length, D gene, CDR3 protein, CDR3 DNA. The D gene is left open where the match is weak. Part of the rows lack a size; the others show once, few, many or a class for expanded clones.

V gene: TRBV28
J gene: TRBJ2-6
clone size: NA
CDR3 length: 16
D gene: NA
CDR3 protein: CASSSPPGSGANVLTF
CDR3 DNA: TGTGCCAGCAGTTCGCCCCCCGGCTCTGGGGCCAACGTCCTGACTTTC

V gene: TRBV29-1
J gene: TRBJ1-1
clone size: NA
CDR3 length: 14
D gene: TRBD1
CDR3 protein: CSVRGQGLDTEAFF
CDR3 DNA: TGCAGCGTTAGAGGACAGGGGCTGGACACTGAAGCTTTCTTT

V gene: TRBV7-8
J gene: TRBJ1-4
clone size: NA
CDR3 length: 15
D gene: NA
CDR3 protein: CASSWPPPRGEKLFF
CDR3 DNA: TGTGCCAGCAGCTGGCCCCCTCCTAGGGGTGAAAAACTGTTTTTT

V gene: TRBV4-3
J gene: TRBJ1-4
clone size: NA
CDR3 length: 14
D gene: NA
CDR3 protein: CASSQLRDGEKLFF
CDR3 DNA: TGCGCCAGCAGCCAGTTGCGGGACGGGGAAAAACTGTTTTTT

V gene: TRBV6-1
J gene: TRBJ2-7
clone size: NA
CDR3 length: 14
D gene: NA
CDR3 protein: CASSAMTVPTKQYF
CDR3 DNA: TGTGCCAGCAGTGCAATGACAGTTCCTACGAAGCAGTACTTC

V gene: TRBV7-2
J gene: TRBJ1-5
clone size: NA
CDR3 length: 13
D gene: NA
CDR3 protein: CASSLMRAQPQLF
CDR3 DNA: TGTGCCAGCAGCTTAATGAGGGCTCAGCCCCAGCTTTTT

V gene: TRBV5-6
J gene: TRBJ2-5
clone size: NA
CDR3 length: 13
D gene: NA
CDR3 protein: CASSAGTWETQYF
CDR3 DNA: TGTGCCAGCAGCGCCGGGACTTGGGAGACCCAGTACTTC

V gene: TRBV6-5
J gene: TRBJ1-4
clone size: NA
CDR3 length: 13
D gene: NA
CDR3 protein: CASSYAGNEKLFF
CDR3 DNA: TGTGCCAGCAGTTACGCGGGTAATGAAAAACTGTTTTTT

V gene: TRBV10-3
J gene: TRBJ2-7
clone size: NA
CDR3 length: 12
D gene: NA
CDR3 protein: CAISVQGYEQYF
CDR3 DNA: TGTGCCATCAGCGTACAGGGCTACGAGCAGTACTTC

V gene: TRBV3-1
J gene: TRBJ2-7
clone size: NA
CDR3 length: 15
D gene: TRBD1
CDR3 protein: CASSQAGTGIDEQYF
CDR3 DNA: TGTGCCAGCAGCCAAGCCGGGACAGGGATCGACGAGCAGTACTTC

V gene: TRBV19
J gene: TRBJ2-7
clone size: NA
CDR3 length: 14
D gene: TRBD2
CDR3 protein: CASMNSGTSYEQYF
CDR3 DNA: TGTGCCAGTATGAATAGCGGGACCTCCTACGAGCAGTACTTC

V gene: TRBV7-2
J gene: TRBJ1-2
clone size: once
CDR3 length: 14
D gene: NA
CDR3 protein: CASSLSEGNYGYTF
CDR3 DNA: TGTGCCAGCAGCTTAAGCGAGGGTAACTATGGCTACACCTTC

V gene: TRBV19
J gene: TRBJ1-1
clone size: NA
CDR3 length: 13
D gene: NA
CDR3 protein: CASSMDGRTEAFF
CDR3 DNA: TGTGCCAGTAGTATGGACGGTAGGACTGAAGCTTTCTTT

V gene: TRBV20-1
J gene: TRBJ1-2
clone size: NA
CDR3 length: 15
D gene: NA
CDR3 protein: CSARSLGEGDYGYTF
CDR3 DNA: TGCAGTGCTAGAAGTTTAGGGGAGGGGGACTATGGCTACACCTTC

V gene: TRBV3-1
J gene: TRBJ2-5
clone size: NA
CDR3 length: 13
D gene: NA
CDR3 protein: CASSQVVEETQYF
CDR3 DNA: TGTGCCAGCAGCCAAGTGGTAGAAGAGACCCAGTACTTC

V gene: TRBV12-3/TRBV12-4
J gene: TRBJ2-4
clone size: NA
CDR3 length: 18
D gene: NA
CDR3 protein: CASSLSGIGAIAKNIQYF
CDR3 DNA: TGTGCCAGCAGTTTGTCCGGGATTGGGGCCATAGCCAAAAACATTCAGTACTTC

V gene: TRBV4-3
J gene: TRBJ2-3
clone size: NA
CDR3 length: 19
D gene: TRBD2
CDR3 protein: CASSLGTSGALQSTDTQYF
CDR3 DNA: TGCGCCAGCAGCCTAGGGACTAGCGGGGCCCTCCAGAGCACAGATACGCAGTATTTT

V gene: TRBV10-3
J gene: TRBJ1-2
clone size: NA
CDR3 length: 14
D gene: TRBD1
CDR3 protein: CAISDQNRGDGYTF
CDR3 DNA: TGTGCCATCAGTGACCAGAACAGGGGCGATGGCTACACCTTC

V gene: TRBV4-1
J gene: TRBJ2-1
clone size: NA
CDR3 length: 15
D gene: TRBD2
CDR3 protein: CASSRLAGVGNEQFF
CDR3 DNA: TGCGCCAGCAGCCGACTAGCGGGGGTCGGGAATGAGCAGTTCTTC

V gene: TRBV5-1
J gene: TRBJ1-2
clone size: NA
CDR3 length: 14
D gene: NA
CDR3 protein: CASSFPGDSGGYTF
CDR3 DNA: TGCGCCAGCAGCTTCCCAGGGGACTCTGGAGGCTACACCTTC

V gene: TRBV24-1
J gene: TRBJ2-3
clone size: NA
CDR3 length: 12
D gene: NA
CDR3 protein: CATSPGTDTQYF
CDR3 DNA: TGTGCCACCAGTCCAGGTACAGATACGCAGTATTTT

V gene: TRBV6-1
J gene: TRBJ1-5
clone size: NA
CDR3 length: 15
D gene: NA
CDR3 protein: CASSENRGGWQPQHF
CDR3 DNA: TGTGCCAGCAGTGAAAACAGAGGGGGTTGGCAGCCCCAGCATTTT

V gene: TRBV24-1
J gene: TRBJ2-1
clone size: once
CDR3 length: 12
D gene: NA
CDR3 protein: CATSDLENEQFF
CDR3 DNA: TGTGCCACCAGTGATTTGGAAAATGAGCAGTTCTTC

V gene: TRBV6-2/TRBV6-3
J gene: TRBJ1-5
clone size: NA
CDR3 length: 14
D gene: TRBD1
CDR3 protein: CASRRDRATGTQHF
CDR3 DNA: TGTGCCAGCAGGAGGGACAGGGCGACGGGGACCCAGCATTTT

V gene: TRBV15
J gene: TRBJ2-3
clone size: NA
CDR3 length: 16
D gene: TRBD2
CDR3 protein: CATSRVARGAGDTQYF
CDR3 DNA: TGTGCCACCAGCAGAGTGGCGCGGGGGGCCGGAGATACGCAGTATTTT

V gene: TRBV7-6
J gene: TRBJ1-1
clone size: NA
CDR3 length: 14
D gene: NA
CDR3 protein: CASSLNAGYTEAFF
CDR3 DNA: TGTGCCAGCAGCTTAAACGCAGGGTACACTGAAGCTTTCTTT

V gene: TRBV6-5
J gene: TRBJ1-5
clone size: NA
CDR3 length: 14
D gene: NA
CDR3 protein: CASSYSGRDQPQHF
CDR3 DNA: TGTGCCAGCAGTTACTCGGGGCGCGATCAGCCCCAGCATTTT

V gene: TRBV5-1
J gene: TRBJ2-2
clone size: NA
CDR3 length: 16
D gene: NA
CDR3 protein: CASSLDSSSNTGELFF
CDR3 DNA: TGCGCCAGCAGCTTGGATAGCAGTTCGAACACCGGGGAGCTGTTTTTT

V gene: TRBV18
J gene: TRBJ1-5
clone size: NA
CDR3 length: 15
D gene: NA
CDR3 protein: CASSPAGTMNQPQHF
CDR3 DNA: TGTGCCAGCTCACCCGCGGGAACTATGAATCAGCCCCAGCATTTT

V gene: TRBV18
J gene: TRBJ1-5
clone size: once
CDR3 length: 16
D gene: TRBD1
CDR3 protein: CASSPLQGAGNQPQHF
CDR3 DNA: TGTGCCAGCTCACCGCTACAGGGGGCCGGCAATCAGCCCCAGCATTTT

V gene: TRBV4-2
J gene: TRBJ1-1
clone size: NA
CDR3 length: 14
D gene: NA
CDR3 protein: CASSQDPSTREAFF
CDR3 DNA: TGTGCCAGCAGCCAAGATCCGTCAACGAGAGAAGCTTTCTTT

V gene: TRBV9
J gene: TRBJ2-1
clone size: NA
CDR3 length: 14
D gene: TRBD1
CDR3 protein: CASSVGTVGNEQFF
CDR3 DNA: TGTGCCAGCAGCGTGGGGACAGTGGGGAATGAGCAGTTCTTC

V gene: TRBV6-6
J gene: TRBJ1-2
clone size: NA
CDR3 length: 14
D gene: NA
CDR3 protein: CASTEPEGGYGYTF
CDR3 DNA: TGTGCCAGCACCGAACCGGAGGGAGGCTATGGCTACACCTTC

V gene: TRBV5-6
J gene: TRBJ2-7
clone size: NA
CDR3 length: 16
D gene: TRBD1
CDR3 protein: CARPPGQGLSSYEQYF
CDR3 DNA: TGTGCCAGACCTCCGGGACAGGGCCTTAGCTCCTACGAGCAGTACTTC

V gene: TRBV4-1
J gene: TRBJ2-1
clone size: NA
CDR3 length: 14
D gene: NA
CDR3 protein: CASSQEGLYNEQFF
CDR3 DNA: TGCGCCAGCAGCCAAGAGGGACTTTACAATGAGCAGTTCTTC

V gene: TRBV12-3/TRBV12-4
J gene: TRBJ2-1
clone size: once
CDR3 length: 11
D gene: NA
CDR3 protein: CASSLDYEQFF
CDR3 DNA: TGTGCCAGCAGTTTGGACTATGAGCAGTTCTTC

V gene: TRBV3-1
J gene: TRBJ2-7
clone size: NA
CDR3 length: 17
D gene: NA
CDR3 protein: CASSQNPSGRFTYEQYF
CDR3 DNA: TGTGCCAGCAGCCAAAACCCTTCCGGGAGATTTACCTACGAGCAGTACTTC

V gene: TRBV20-1
J gene: TRBJ2-2
clone size: NA
CDR3 length: 14
D gene: TRBD1
CDR3 protein: CSASRDRGTGELFF
CDR3 DNA: TGCAGTGCCAGCCGGGACAGGGGAACCGGGGAGCTGTTTTTT

V gene: TRBV28
J gene: TRBJ2-7
clone size: NA
CDR3 length: 13
D gene: NA
CDR3 protein: CASSLGGVFEQYF
CDR3 DNA: TGTGCCAGCAGTTTAGGAGGGGTCTTCGAGCAGTACTTC

V gene: TRBV20-1
J gene: TRBJ2-5
clone size: NA
CDR3 length: 16
D gene: TRBD1
CDR3 protein: CSARDSGTGLLKTQYF
CDR3 DNA: TGCAGTGCTAGAGACTCCGGGACAGGGTTACTAAAGACCCAGTACTTC

V gene: TRBV24-1
J gene: TRBJ2-3
clone size: NA
CDR3 length: 13
D gene: NA
CDR3 protein: CATGLSPADTQYF
CDR3 DNA: TGTGCCACGGGCCTTTCGCCGGCCGATACGCAGTATTTT

V gene: TRBV27
J gene: TRBJ1-2
clone size: NA
CDR3 length: 15
D gene: NA
CDR3 protein: CASSSRSQGFYGYTF
CDR3 DNA: TGTGCCAGCAGCTCAAGGTCACAGGGATTCTATGGCTACACCTTC

V gene: TRBV20-1
J gene: TRBJ1-2
clone size: NA
CDR3 length: 11
D gene: NA
CDR3 protein: CSASNPYGYTF
CDR3 DNA: TGCAGTGCTAGTAACCCCTATGGCTACACCTTC

V gene: TRBV5-6
J gene: TRBJ2-6
clone size: NA
CDR3 length: 15
D gene: NA
CDR3 protein: CASSFRAPGANVLTF
CDR3 DNA: TGTGCCAGCAGCTTCAGGGCCCCTGGGGCCAACGTCCTGACTTTC